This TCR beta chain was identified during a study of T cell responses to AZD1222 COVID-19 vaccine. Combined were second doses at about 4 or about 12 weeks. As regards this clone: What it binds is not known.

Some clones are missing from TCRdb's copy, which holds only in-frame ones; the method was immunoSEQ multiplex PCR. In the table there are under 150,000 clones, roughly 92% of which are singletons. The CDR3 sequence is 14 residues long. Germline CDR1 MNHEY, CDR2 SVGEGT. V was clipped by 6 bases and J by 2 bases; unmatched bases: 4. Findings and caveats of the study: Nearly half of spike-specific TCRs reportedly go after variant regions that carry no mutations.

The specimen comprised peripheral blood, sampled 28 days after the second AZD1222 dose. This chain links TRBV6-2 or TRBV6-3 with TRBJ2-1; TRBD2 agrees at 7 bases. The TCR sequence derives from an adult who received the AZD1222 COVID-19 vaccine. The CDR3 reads CASSRLAPYNEQFF. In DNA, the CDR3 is TGTGCCAGCAGCCGACTAGCCCCCTACAATGAGCAGTTCTTC.